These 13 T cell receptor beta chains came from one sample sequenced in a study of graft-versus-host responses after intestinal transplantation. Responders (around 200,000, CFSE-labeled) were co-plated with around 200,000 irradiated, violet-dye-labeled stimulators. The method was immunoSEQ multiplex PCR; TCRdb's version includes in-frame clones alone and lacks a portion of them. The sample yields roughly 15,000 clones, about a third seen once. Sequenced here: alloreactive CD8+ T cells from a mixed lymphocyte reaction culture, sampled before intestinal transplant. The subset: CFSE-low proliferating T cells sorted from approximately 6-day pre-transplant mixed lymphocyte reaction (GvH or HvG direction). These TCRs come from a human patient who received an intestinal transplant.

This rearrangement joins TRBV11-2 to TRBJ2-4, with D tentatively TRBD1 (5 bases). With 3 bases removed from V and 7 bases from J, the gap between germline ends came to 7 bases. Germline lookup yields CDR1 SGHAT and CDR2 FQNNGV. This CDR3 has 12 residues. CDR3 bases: TGTGCCAGCAGCTTCGCAGGGAACATTCAGTACTTC. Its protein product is CASSFAGNIQYF.

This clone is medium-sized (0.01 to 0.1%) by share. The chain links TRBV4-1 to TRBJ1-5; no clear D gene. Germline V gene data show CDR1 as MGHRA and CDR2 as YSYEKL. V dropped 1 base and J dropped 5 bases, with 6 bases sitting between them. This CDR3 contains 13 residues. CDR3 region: CASSQGQDQPQHF. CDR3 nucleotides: TGCGCCAGCAGCCAAGGCCAGGATCAGCCCCAGCATTTT.

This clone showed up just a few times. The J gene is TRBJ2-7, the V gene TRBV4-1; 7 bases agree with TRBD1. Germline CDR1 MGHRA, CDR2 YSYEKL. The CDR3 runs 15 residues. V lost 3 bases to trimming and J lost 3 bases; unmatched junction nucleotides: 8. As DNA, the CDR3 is TGCGCCAGCAGCCACCCGGGACAGATGATCTACGAGCAGTACTTC. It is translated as CASSHPGQMIYEQYF.

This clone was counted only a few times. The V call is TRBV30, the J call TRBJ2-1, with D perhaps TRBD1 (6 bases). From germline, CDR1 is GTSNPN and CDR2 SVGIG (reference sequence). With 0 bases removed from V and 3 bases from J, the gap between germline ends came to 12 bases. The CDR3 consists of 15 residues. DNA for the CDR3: TGTGCCTGGAGTGTAAGTGGGGGCCTCTACAATGAGCAGTTCTTC. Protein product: CAWSVSGGLYNEQFF.

The DNA of the CDR3 is TGTGCCAGCTCGGCCCACAATGAGCAGTTCTTC. It is translated as CASSAHNEQFF. The V and J genes are TRBV6-5 and TRBJ2-1; D gene ambiguous. CDR3 length: 11 amino acids. Trimming took off 8 bases at V and 5 bases at J, with 7 bases between the two ends. CDR1 is MNHEY, CDR2 SVGAGI, per germline.

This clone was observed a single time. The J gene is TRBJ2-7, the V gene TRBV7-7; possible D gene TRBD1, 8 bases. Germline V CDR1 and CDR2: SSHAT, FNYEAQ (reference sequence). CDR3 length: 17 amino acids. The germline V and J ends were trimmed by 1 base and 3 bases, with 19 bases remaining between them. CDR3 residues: CASSLEGGTGDSYEQYF. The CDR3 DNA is TGTGCCAGCAGCTTAGAGGGGGGGACAGGAGATAGCTACGAGCAGTACTTC. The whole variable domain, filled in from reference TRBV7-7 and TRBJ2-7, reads GAGVSQSPRYKVTKRGQDVTLRCDPISSHATLYWYQQALGQGPEFLTYFNYEAQPDKSGLPSDRFSAERPEGSISTLTIQRTEQRDSAMYRCASSLEGGTGDSYEQYFGPGTRLTVT.

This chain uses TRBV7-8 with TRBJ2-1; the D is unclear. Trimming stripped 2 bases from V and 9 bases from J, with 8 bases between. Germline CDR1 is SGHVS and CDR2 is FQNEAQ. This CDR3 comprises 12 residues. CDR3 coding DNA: TGTGCCAGCAGCTTACTTTCGTCTGAGCAGTTCTTC. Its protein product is CASSLLSSEQFF.

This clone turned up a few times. The CDR3 loop reads CASNLGTGSYNSPLHF. For the CDR3, the DNA is TGCGCCAGCAATCTTGGGACAGGCTCCTATAATTCACCCCTCCACTTT. The chain employs TRBV5-1 and TRBJ1-6; 8 positions agree with TRBD1. V lost 6 bases, J lost 0 bases, and 5 bases stayed unmatched. The CDR3 runs to 16 residues. Germline V gene data show CDR1 as SGHRS and CDR2 as YFSETQ.

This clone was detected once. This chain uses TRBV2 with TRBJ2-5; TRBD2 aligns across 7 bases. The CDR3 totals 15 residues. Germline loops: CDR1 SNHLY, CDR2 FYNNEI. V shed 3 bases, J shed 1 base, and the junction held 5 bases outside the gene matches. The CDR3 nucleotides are TGTGCCAGCAGTGATTCTGGGGGGGGCCAAGAGACCCAGTACTTC. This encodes CASSDSGGGQETQYF.

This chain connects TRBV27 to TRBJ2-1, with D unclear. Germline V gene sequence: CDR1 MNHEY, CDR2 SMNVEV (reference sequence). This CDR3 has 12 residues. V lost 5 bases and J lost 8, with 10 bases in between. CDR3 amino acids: CASSPLLYEQFF. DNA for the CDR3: TGTGCCAGCAGTCCCCTTCTGTATGAGCAGTTCTTC.

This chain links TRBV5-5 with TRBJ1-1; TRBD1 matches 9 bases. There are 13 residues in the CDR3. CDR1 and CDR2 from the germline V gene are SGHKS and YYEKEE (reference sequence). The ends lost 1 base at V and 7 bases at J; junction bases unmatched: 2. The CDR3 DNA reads TGTGCCAGCAGCTTGTGGGACAGGGATGAAGCTTTCTTT. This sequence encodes CASSLWDRDEAFF.

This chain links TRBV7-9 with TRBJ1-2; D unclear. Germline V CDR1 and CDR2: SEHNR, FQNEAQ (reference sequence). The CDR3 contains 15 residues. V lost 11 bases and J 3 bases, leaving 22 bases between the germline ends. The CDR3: CASGEAVYDYYGYTF. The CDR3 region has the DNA TGTGCCTCAGGAGAGGCGGTTTATGACTACTATGGCTACACCTTC.

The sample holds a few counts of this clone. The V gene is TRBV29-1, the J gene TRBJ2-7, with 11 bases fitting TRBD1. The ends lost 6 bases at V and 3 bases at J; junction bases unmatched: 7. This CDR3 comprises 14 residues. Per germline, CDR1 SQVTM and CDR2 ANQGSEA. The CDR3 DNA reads TGCAGCGTATCACCCGGGACAGGGGGCTACGAGCAGTACTTC. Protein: CSVSPGTGGYEQYF.